These T cell receptor beta chains were read from a single sample in a study of blood T cell repertoires in COVID-19. Method: immunoSEQ multiplex PCR; TCRdb's copy keeps in-frame clones and lacks some. The data show fewer than 300,000 clones, 85% to 90% seen once. Sequenced material: peripheral blood. All receptors come from a woman between 45 and 60 years old with COVID-19, enrolled during active disease. The CDR3 runs from the conserved cysteine through the conserved F or W. The order of the fields is D gene, clone size, V gene, J gene, CDR3 DNA, CDR3 protein. The D gene is left open where the match is weak. The size field is filled for only some rows; it gives once, few, many or a size class.

>TRBD2|-|TRBV6-5|TRBJ2-1
TGTGCCGCTTACGCGGGAGGGCCTAATGAGCAGTTCTTC
CAAYAGGPNEQFF
>TRBD1|-|TRBV7-8|TRBJ1-6
TGTGCCAGCAGCCCAAGGACAGGTGGTTCACCCCTCCACTTT
CASSPRTGGSPLHF
>-|-|TRBV18|TRBJ2-7
TGTGCCAGCTCACCACCGGGCGGGGCAGGGGGGGAGCAGTACTTC
CASSPPGGAGGEQYF
>-|-|TRBV5-1|TRBJ1-4
TGCGCCAGCAGCTTGGCCCTGGACAATCCGGGTGAAAAACTGTTTTTT
CASSLALDNPGEKLFF
>-|-|TRBV6-6|TRBJ1-1
TGTGCCAGCAGAAGAGGGGACACGAACACTGAAGCTTTCTTT
CASRRGDTNTEAFF
>TRBD2|once|TRBV7-9|TRBJ2-1
TGTGCCAGCAGCTTACGCACTAGCGGGAGTAGTGAGCAGTTCTTC
CASSLRTSGSSEQFF
>TRBD1|-|TRBV11-2|TRBJ2-7
TGTGCCAGCAGCTGGACGGACAGGGGGGTCGGCGAGCAGTACTTC
CASSWTDRGVGEQYF
>-|-|TRBV7-9|TRBJ2-7
TGTGCCAGCAGCGGACCCCGGGGGTACGAGCAGTACTTC
CASSGPRGYEQYF
>-|-|TRBV11-3|TRBJ2-2
TGTGCCAGCAGCTTAGGAGGTGCCGGGGAGCTGTTTTTT
CASSLGGAGELFF
>TRBD1|-|TRBV6-1|TRBJ1-4
TGTGCCAGCAGTGAAAGGCGAGACAGGGGGGGAAAACTGTTTTTT
CASSERRDRGGKLFF
>-|-|TRBV21-1|TRBJ2-2
TGTGCCAGCAGCAAAGCGTCCCAGGGGCGAGGGGACACCGGGGAGCTGTTTTTT
CASSKASQGRGDTGELFF
>-|-|TRBV14|TRBJ1-2
TGTGCCAGCAGCCCCTGGGAGTTTGATGGCTACACCTTC
CASSPWEFDGYTF
>TRBD1|-|TRBV19|TRBJ2-1
TGTGCCAGTAGTGGACAGGGAGTATATGAGCAGTTCTTC
CASSGQGVYEQFF
>TRBD1|-|TRBV19|TRBJ2-2
TGTGCCAGTAGTATCGTAGGGACAGCCACCGGGGAGCTGTTTTTT
CASSIVGTATGELFF
>TRBD1|-|TRBV6-1|TRBJ1-4
TGTGCCAGCAGTGATCGGTTCCGGGACAGGGTGTTTTTT
CASSDRFRDRVFF
>TRBD2|-|TRBV7-9|TRBJ2-7
TGTGCCAGCAGCTTGGGACTAGCGGGAGGGGGCTACGAGCAGTACTTC
CASSLGLAGGGYEQYF
>TRBD2|once|TRBV27|TRBJ2-2
TGTGCCAGCAGTTGGGACACCGACACTAGCGGGAACACCGGGGAGCTGTTTTTT
CASSWDTDTSGNTGELFF
>TRBD1|-|TRBV27|TRBJ1-5
TGTGCCAGCAGTCGACAGGGTAGCAATCAGCCCCAGCATTTT
CASSRQGSNQPQHF
>TRBD2|-|TRBV6-5|TRBJ2-7
TGTGCCAGCCTTCCCGGGACTACCTATTACGAGCAGTACTTC
CASLPGTTYYEQYF
>-|few|TRBV21-1|TRBJ2-2
TGTGCCAGCAGCACCTATAGCGGGAGAGCGAACACCGGGGAGCTGTTTTTT
CASSTYSGRANTGELFF
>-|-|TRBV11-2|TRBJ1-1
TGTGCCAGCAGGTATAAACAGGTGACTGAAGCTTTCTTT
CASRYKQVTEAFF
>-|-|TRBV11-3|TRBJ1-1
TGTGCCAGCAGCTTGTTCGGGGAGGCCACTGAAGCTTTCTTT
CASSLFGEATEAFF
>TRBD2|-|TRBV9|TRBJ2-1
TGTGCCAGCAGCGTACTCGACGGGAGGCTGGGTGAGCAGTTCTTC
CASSVLDGRLGEQFF
>-|-|TRBV15|TRBJ1-2
TGTGCCACCAGCAGAGATCCCGGAGAGAGCTACACCTTC
CATSRDPGESYTF
>-|-|TRBV5-1|TRBJ2-1
TGCGCCAGCAGCTCGAGGATAGACAATGAGCAGTTCTTC
CASSSRIDNEQFF